The text below deals with one TCR beta chain. What it recognizes is unknown. These data are taken from a study of cytomegalovirus exposure and HLA in healthy donors. It was with 60 Vbeta and 13 Jbeta primers that the PCR ran. The repertoire was sequenced with immunoSEQ multiplex PCR; TCRdb's copy has only in-frame clones and lacks some. The sample lists 150,000 to 200,000 clones, around 83% occurring once. With 3 bases clipped from V and 1 base from J, the junction kept 4 bases outside the gene matches. Germline V gives CDR1 SGHRS, CDR2 YFSETQ. The CDR3 consists of 15 residues. Findings and caveats of the study: Rates of TCR association differed by HLA locus in a later analysis, with DRB1 highest and HLA-C lowest. TCR beta V segments were, for the most part, productive about 87% or about 30% of the time in an earlier analysis.

This clonotype was sampled from a woman aged 40 to 50 in good health and CMV-seronegative. The rearrangement uses TRBV5-1 and TRBJ2-3; 8 bases agree with TRBD2. The sample consisted of PBMCs. The CDR3 nucleotides read TGCGCCAGCAGCTCAGGACTAGCCGGCACAGATACGCAGTATTTT. Encoded protein: CASSSGLAGTDTQYF.